Listed here is a single T cell receptor (beta chain). Its antigen is currently unknown. This sample was included in a study of shared clonotypes between healthy human individuals. Study-wide points: Donor scarcity curtailed the genetic and exposure-history diversity represented herein.

Libraries were prepared by immunoSEQ multiplex PCR; TCRdb keeps only in-frame clonotypes and omits some of them. The profile shows a few million clones, just over 90% of them singletons. The V gene's germline CDR1 is SGHAT and CDR2 FQNNGV. This CDR3 region has 15 residues. Trimming removed 4 bases from V and 6 bases from J; junction bases left unmatched: 4. Those who donated were healthy HIV-negative adults, with no recent acute infections or vaccinations reported. This clonotype originated in a man younger than 35 in good health. Some clones in this sample may be carry-over from other donors' samples. Sample: naive CD4+ T cells from PBMCs. Subset defined: CD45RA+ positively selected. The chain has TRBV11-2 and TRBJ2-7, with 15 bases lining up with TRBD2. The CDR3 here is CASSYRGLAGGEQYF. The DNA of the CDR3 is TGTGCCAGCAGCTATAGGGGACTAGCGGGAGGCGAGCAGTACTTC. Full variable domain (missing parts from reference TRBV11-2 and TRBJ2-7): EAGVAQSPRYKIIEKRQSVAFWCNPISGHATLYWYQQILGQGPKLLIQFQNNGVVDDSQLPKDRFSAERLKGVDSTLKIQPAKLEDSAVYLCASSYRGLAGGEQYFGPGTRLTVT.